The clone carrying this T cell receptor (beta chain) was seen ten or more times. This specimen comes from a study of CD4 and CD8 cells across lung adenocarcinoma regions. TCRdb analysed the PCR reads with MiXCR anew, one entry per CDR3 protein. The sample consists of under 13,000 distinct CDR3 sequences, 40% to 65% of them appearing once. Germline values: CDR1 MNHEY, CDR2 SVGAGI. This CDR3 spans 15 amino acids. Losses at the gene ends were 4 bases for V and 11 bases for J; bases not matched to a gene: 11. The sequenced material came from CD4+ T cells from the center of a lung tumor. The chain uses TRBV6-5 and TRBJ2-5, with TRBD2 matching over 12 bases. This receptor was taken from a male donor with lung adenocarcinoma. The CD4 and CD8 labels of this study may be unreliable. CDR3 sequence (DNA): TGTGCCAGCAGTTCCCCGGGACTAGCGGGCCGTGAGCAGTACTTC. Its protein is CASSSPGLAGREQYF.